A selection of T cell receptor beta chains follows, all from one sample in a study of OX40 agonist ivuxolimab in advanced cancers. Some clones are missing from TCRdb's copy, which holds only in-frame ones; the method was immunoSEQ multiplex PCR. The profile covers more than 60,000 clones, with around 86% appearing a single time and roughly 0.71% taken by the ten largest. Specimen: CD4+ or CD8+ T cells sorted from blood, collected in a trial of the OX40 agonist ivuxolimab. Receptor source: an adult with an advanced solid tumor such as melanoma, head and neck, liver or kidney cancer. CDR3s include the opening cysteine and the closing phenylalanine or tryptophan. D genes are given only for firm matches. The size field is filled for only some rows; it gives once, few, many or a size class.

clone size	V gene	CDR3 length	D gene	J gene	CDR3 DNA	CDR3 protein
.	TRBV6-5	15	.	TRBJ2-5	TGTGCCAGCAGTTACTCGGTATCCAGCGGAGAGACCCAGTACTTC	CASSYSVSSGETQYF
.	TRBV5-4	15	.	TRBJ2-1	TGTGCCAGCACCCCTGGTCTAGCTTCCTACAATGAGCAGTTCTTC	CASTPGLASYNEQFF
.	TRBV5-6	14	TRBD1	TRBJ2-3	TGTGCCAGCAGCTTAGGACAGGGAGTAGATACGCAGTATTTT	CASSLGQGVDTQYF
.	TRBV19	13	.	TRBJ1-4	TGTGCCAGTAGTATTGGGGCCTGGGATACTCTGTTTTTT	CASSIGAWDTLFF
.	TRBV2	14	TRBD1	TRBJ1-4	TGTGCCAGCGGGACAGGGGGCCGTAATGAAAAACTGTTTTTT	CASGTGGRNEKLFF
once	TRBV18	13	.	TRBJ2-7	TGTGCCAGCTCACCCATGCGACACTACGAGCAGTACTTC	CASSPMRHYEQYF
.	TRBV4-1	17	TRBD1	TRBJ2-7	TGCGCCAGCAGCCAAGATAACCGGGACAGGGGGCCTGGGGAGCAGTACTTC	CASSQDNRDRGPGEQYF
.	TRBV7-9	14	.	TRBJ2-7	TGTGCCAGCAGCCCACAGGTCCCGGGCTACGAGCAGTACTTC	CASSPQVPGYEQYF
.	TRBV5-4	16	TRBD2	TRBJ2-2	TGTGCCAGCAGCTTGGGTAGCGGGGGAAACACCGGGGAGCTGTTTTTT	CASSLGSGGNTGELFF
.	TRBV6-5	14	.	TRBJ1-2	TGTGCCAGCAGTTTCACAAGGGGAGACTATGGCTACACCTTC	CASSFTRGDYGYTF
.	TRBV6-1	17	TRBD2	TRBJ2-2	TGTGCCAGCAGTGGACCCGCGGGGGGGCTGGACACCGGGGAGCTGTTTTTT	CASSGPAGGLDTGELFF
.	TRBV30	14	.	TRBJ2-7	TGTGCCTGGAGCCGAGAGACAGGAAGGTACGAGCAGTACTTC	CAWSRETGRYEQYF
.	TRBV7-9	15	.	TRBJ2-7	TGTGCCAGCAGCTTAGCGGCTTCGAGGGCGTACGAGCAGTACTTC	CASSLAASRAYEQYF